This T cell receptor (beta chain) was retrieved from a study of T cells in women clearing cervical HPV infection. Genomic DNA, averaging around 1,200 ng per sample, yielded TCR beta CDR3 via immunoSEQ. The protocol was immunoSEQ multiplex PCR, while the TCRdb copy is restricted to in-frame clones and leaves out a portion. This sample's table has about 48,000 clones. Sequencing input: blood buffy coat. The clonotype originates from a woman aged 18-70 years with a cervical HPV16 infection that either progressed to CIN3+ or cleared (not recorded which).

The part of the CDR3 DNA that was read is TGCGCCAGCAGCCTAAGGGACAGGGAGGCAGAGACC. Translating gives CASSLRDREAET. In full, the CDR3 is CASSLRDREAETQYF. The chain couples TRBV5-1 to TRBJ2-5, with 9 nucleotides matching TRBD1. Read data end 3 residues before the CDR3 end; the end is taken from the germline J gene. The CDR3 contains 15 residues. V gave up 4 bases and J gave up 4 bases; unmatched junction bases: 8. Germline V CDR1 and CDR2: SGHRS, YFSETQ.